Below, one TCR beta chain is given with its context. Between the trimmed V and J ends, which lost 1 base and 8 bases, there was a span of 14 bases. The germline CDR1 and CDR2 sequences are MGHRA and YSYEKL. CDR3 length: 15 residues. The data are from a study of T cell clonotyping in hematopoietic cell transplantation. Produced via immunoSEQ multiplex PCR; TCRdb's table is partial and in-frame only. The sample shows 69,000 or so clones, roughly 94% of them seen only once. The chain has TRBV4-1 and TRBJ1-4, with D unclear. The receptor was isolated from a man aged 50-59 years in good health. Some clones in this sample may be carry-over from other donors' samples. The sequenced material came from peripheral blood mononuclear cells. The DNA of the CDR3 is TGCGCCAGCAGCCAAGTTGGCCTCTCGGGGGAAAAACTGTTTTTT. Protein sequence: CASSQVGLSGEKLFF.